The entry that follows covers one T cell receptor beta chain sequence. Assay: immunoSEQ multiplex PCR; the TCRdb copy retains only in-frame clones and omits some. This table has 120,000 to 150,000 clones, about 87% appearing once. V lost 3 bases, J lost 1 base, and 9 bases lay in between. Per the germline V gene, CDR1 is SEHNR and CDR2 is FQNEAQ (reference sequence). The CDR3 consists of 14 residues. The data are from a study of radiation and T cells in renal cell carcinoma. The sample's time point: baseline pretreatment blood. Treatment given: 15 Gy SBRT to primary tumor, nephrectomy 4 weeks later. The chain has TRBV7-9 and TRBJ1-1; D gene uncertain. This material consisted of blood, taken from a patient whose treatment included radiotherapy and nephrectomy. The receptor's source is a woman aged 65 to 85 with renal cell carcinoma. The CDR3 sequence is CASSLKGSNTEAFF. Written as DNA, the CDR3 is TGTGCCAGCAGCTTGAAAGGTTCGAACACTGAAGCTTTCTTT.